This T cell receptor beta chain was profiled in a study of regulatory T cells in long-lasting Graves disease. Trimming cost V 8 bases and J 2 bases, with 18 bases left between them. Germline CDR1 LGHNT, CDR2 FRNRAP. The length of the CDR3 is 15 residues. CDR3 regions were amplified by Arm-PCR using iRepertoire HTBI primers to build TCR beta libraries. TCRdb re-called the multiplex PCR reads through MiXCR, storing one row per CDR3 protein. The sample has some 460,000 distinct CDR3 sequences; around 15% are singletons. This clonotype has a count of ten or more. This sample's time point: newly diagnosed GD, antithyroid drugs for less than 3 months. Researchers made the TCR library from RNA that was extracted from PBMCs. Roughly 9 milliliters of peripheral blood were drawn into EDTA tubes. The sample was also reused in another study, on T cells in Graves' hyperthyroidism and ophthalmopathy.

This specimen consisted of peripheral blood mononuclear cells (PBMCs), obtained at new diagnosis, from a patient treated with antithyroid drugs. This TCR derives from a man aged 40-49 years with Graves disease. J is TRBJ2-5 and V is TRBV12-5; possible D gene TRBD1, 6 bases. The CDR3 DNA sequence: TGTGCTAGTTCTAAGGGTGAAGGGGGTCAAGAGACCCAGTACTTC. Translation: CASSKGEGGQETQYF.